This T cell receptor (beta chain) was recovered during a study of CD8 T cells in Susac syndrome. Study-wide results and limits: Regarding the TCR sequencing and HLA analysis, the study admitted that a relatively small number of individuals were involved.

A quantity of roughly 0.5 to 1 ug RNA underwent reverse transcription using random hexamers. TCRdb processed the immunoSEQ multiplex PCR reads anew with MiXCR; each CDR3 protein has one entry. The sample shows approximately 130,000 distinct CDR3 sequences, under 95% of them seen only once. V lost 3 bases and J 1 base, leaving 9 bases between the germline ends. Germline V CDR1 and CDR2: MNHEY, SMNVEV (reference sequence). The CDR3 has 14 amino acids. The multiple sclerosis controls were treatment-naive patients with relapsing-remitting disease that was stable or active. TEMRA cells were FACS-enriched, and CD8+ and CD4+ T cells were isolated negatively. As for this clonotype: Its antigen is as yet unknown.

Sequenced sample: CD8+ T cells from PBMCs. This TCR derives from a human donor with multiple sclerosis. The J gene is TRBJ2-5, the V gene TRBV27, with D possibly being TRBD2 (5 bases). CDR3 bases: TGTGCCAGCAGTTTCTTCGGGGTCCAAGAGACCCAGTACTTC. It encodes CASSFFGVQETQYF.